Following are 5 T cell receptor beta chains from one sample sequenced in a study of blood T cell repertoires in COVID-19. Only in-frame clones appear in the TCRdb table, and some are missing; sequencing was by immunoSEQ multiplex PCR. Of a few hundred thousand clones listed, around 89% are singletons. Sequenced material: peripheral blood. All receptors derive from a woman younger than 45 who had recovered from COVID-19.

The chain uses TRBV2 and TRBJ1-5; 8 nucleotides agree with TRBD1. The CDR3 contains 12 residues. With V trimmed by 9 bases and J by 5 bases, 3 bases remained unmatched. Germline V gene lookup returns CDR1 SNHLY and CDR2 FYNNEI. The CDR3 DNA reads as TGTGCCAGTGGACAGGGTCATCAGCCCCAGCATTTT. Encoded protein: CASGQGHQPQHF.

This chain joins TRBV11-1 and TRBJ1-5, with 11 bases that match TRBD1. CDR3 size: 15 residues. The germline gives CDR1 SGHAT, CDR2 FQDESV (reference sequence). Unmatched junction bases numbered 6, after V lost 5 bases and J lost 6 bases. CDR3 coding DNA: TGTGCCAGCAGCCGGACAGGGGGCGAGGGTCAGCCCCAGCATTTT. It translates to CASSRTGGEGQPQHF.

The rearrangement links TRBV30 to TRBJ1-2, with D unclear. Per the germline V gene, CDR1 is GTSNPN and CDR2 is SVGIG (reference sequence). The length of the CDR3 is 14 residues. V gave up 2 bases and J gave up 0 bases, with 10 bases separating them. In DNA, the CDR3 is TGTGCCTGGAGTTTTCAATTCACTAACTATGGCTACACCTTC. This sequence encodes CAWSFQFTNYGYTF.

The chain has TRBV9 and TRBJ2-7, with D possibly TRBD2 on 5 matching bases. V was clipped by 0 bases and J by 4 bases, with 11 bases between them. Germline CDR1 reads SGDLS; CDR2 reads YYNGEE. The CDR3 is 14 residues long. For the CDR3, the DNA is TGTGCCAGCAGCGTAGAGCCTAGAGGGTACGAGCAGTACTTC. As protein: CASSVEPRGYEQYF.

This rearrangement joins TRBV27 to TRBJ1-1, with D hard to call. Germline assignment: CDR1 MNHEY and CDR2 SMNVEV (reference sequence). The V end lost 4 bases, the J end lost 5 bases, and 14 bases lay between the germline ends. This CDR3 spans 14 amino acids. In DNA, the CDR3 is TGTGCCAGCAGTTCAAGGGCGCCGGGGACTGAAGCTTTCTTT. Protein product: CASSSRAPGTEAFF.